This T cell receptor beta chain comes out of a study of blood T cell repertoires in COVID-19. Turning to the study itself: The origin of the acute and convalescent COVID-19 samples was the United States, Italy and Spain. From T cells, B-cell-depleted T cells, or PBMCs came the material, which was cDNA or gDNA.

The CDR3 loop spans 15 amino acids. Germline V lookup: CDR1 SGHRS, CDR2 YFSETQ. V shed 6 bases, J shed 0 bases, and the junction held 5 bases outside the gene matches. In the source study's methods: From reference gene primer amplification, estimates of nucleated cell counts were derived. Generated by immunoSEQ multiplex PCR, the TCRdb table keeps only in-frame clones and is missing some. V, J and clone size were drawn from that table, and D and trimming were deduced from the DNA. The sample lists over 600,000 clones, about nine tenths occurring once. Sequencing was performed on peripheral blood. This clonotype was sampled from a woman between 18 and 30 years old with acute or convalescent COVID-19. The rearrangement uses TRBV5-1 and TRBJ2-2, with 7 positions matching TRBD1. CDR3 sequence: CASTRDSSNTGELFF. In DNA form, the CDR3 reads TGCGCCAGCACTAGGGACAGTTCGAACACCGGGGAGCTGTTTTTT.